The sample holds one count of the clone carrying this T cell receptor beta chain. This sample stems from a study of blood T cell repertoires in COVID-19. This CDR3 is 15 amino acids long. With 0 bases clipped from V and 6 bases from J, the junction kept 2 bases outside the gene matches. Per germline, CDR1 SGHRS and CDR2 YFSETQ. Produced via immunoSEQ multiplex PCR; TCRdb's table is partial and in-frame only. This table has about 370,000 clones, nearly 90% appearing once. V usage is TRBV5-1 and J usage is TRBJ2-1, with 11 bases that match TRBD2. This clonotype was sampled from a young man with active or convalescent COVID-19. Input material: peripheral blood. The CDR3 loop reads CASSLDGLAGNEQFF. The CDR3 DNA reads TGCGCCAGCAGCTTGGATGGACTAGCGGGCAATGAGCAGTTCTTC. Full variable domain (outside the CDR3, taken from reference TRBV5-1 and TRBJ2-1): KAGVTQTPRYLIKTRGQQVTLSCSPISGHRSVSWYQQTPGQGLQFLFEYFSETQRNKGNFPGRFSGRQFSNSRSEMNVSTLELGDSALYLCASSLDGLAGNEQFFGPGTRLTVL.